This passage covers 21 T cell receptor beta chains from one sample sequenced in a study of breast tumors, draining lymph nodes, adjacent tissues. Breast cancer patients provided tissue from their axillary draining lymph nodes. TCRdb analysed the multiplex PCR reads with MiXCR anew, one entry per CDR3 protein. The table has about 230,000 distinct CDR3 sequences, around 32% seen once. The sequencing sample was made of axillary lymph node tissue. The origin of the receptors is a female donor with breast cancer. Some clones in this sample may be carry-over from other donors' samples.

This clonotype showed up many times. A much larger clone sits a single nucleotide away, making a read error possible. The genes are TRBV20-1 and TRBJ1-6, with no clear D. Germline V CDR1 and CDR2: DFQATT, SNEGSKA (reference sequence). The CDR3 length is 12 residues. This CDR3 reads CSARQANSPPHF. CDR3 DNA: TGCAGTGCTAGACAGGCTAATTCACCCCCCCACTTT.

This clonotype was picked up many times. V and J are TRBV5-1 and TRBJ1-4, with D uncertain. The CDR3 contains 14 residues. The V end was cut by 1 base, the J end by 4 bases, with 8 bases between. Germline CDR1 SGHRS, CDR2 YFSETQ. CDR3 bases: TGCGCCAGCAGCTTGAACAGCATTAATGAAAAACTGTTTTTT. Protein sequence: CASSLNSINEKLFF.

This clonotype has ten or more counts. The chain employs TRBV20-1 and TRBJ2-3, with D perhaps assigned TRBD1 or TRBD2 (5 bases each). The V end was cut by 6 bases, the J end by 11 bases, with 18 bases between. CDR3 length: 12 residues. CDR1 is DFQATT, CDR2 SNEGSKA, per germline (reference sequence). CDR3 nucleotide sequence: TGCAGTGCCAGGGCCGGAGGTGCTCGGCAGTATTTT. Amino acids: CSARAGGARQYF.

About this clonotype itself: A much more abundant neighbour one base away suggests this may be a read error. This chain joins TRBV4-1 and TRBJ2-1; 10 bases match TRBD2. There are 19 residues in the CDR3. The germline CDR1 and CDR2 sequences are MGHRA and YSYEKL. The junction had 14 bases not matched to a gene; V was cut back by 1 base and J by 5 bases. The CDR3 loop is CASSQVGLAGDPSHNEQFF. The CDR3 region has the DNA TGCGCCAGCAGCCAAGTGGGGCTAGCGGGAGACCCCAGCCACAATGAGCAGTTCTTC.

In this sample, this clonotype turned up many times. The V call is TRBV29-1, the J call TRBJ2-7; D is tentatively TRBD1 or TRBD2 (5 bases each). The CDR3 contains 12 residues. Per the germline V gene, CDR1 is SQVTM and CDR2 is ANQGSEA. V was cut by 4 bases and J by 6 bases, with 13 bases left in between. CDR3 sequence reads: CSVAGGRGEQYF. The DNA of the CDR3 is TGCAGCGTTGCTGGGGGTAGGGGCGAGCAGTACTTC.

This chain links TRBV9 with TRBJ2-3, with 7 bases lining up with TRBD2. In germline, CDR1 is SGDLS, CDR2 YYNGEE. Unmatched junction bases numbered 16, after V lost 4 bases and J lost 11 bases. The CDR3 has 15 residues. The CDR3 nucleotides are TGTGCCAGCAGCTCACCCCGGGACTACCACAATGAGCAGTATTTT. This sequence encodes CASSSPRDYHNEQYF. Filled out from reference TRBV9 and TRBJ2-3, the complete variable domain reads DSGVTQTPKHLITATGQRVTLRCSPRSGDLSVYWYQQSLDQGLQFLIQYYNGEERAKGNILERFSAQQFPDLHSELNLSSLELGDSALYFCASSSPRDYHNEQYFGPGTRLTVL.

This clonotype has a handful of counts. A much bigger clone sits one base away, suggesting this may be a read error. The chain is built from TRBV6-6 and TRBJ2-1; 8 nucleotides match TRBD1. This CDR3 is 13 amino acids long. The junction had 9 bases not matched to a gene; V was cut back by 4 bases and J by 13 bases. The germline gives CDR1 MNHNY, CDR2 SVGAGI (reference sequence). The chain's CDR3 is CASSSPDRDLQFF. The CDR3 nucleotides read TGTGCCAGCAGTTCCCCGGACAGGGATCTTCAGTTCTTC.

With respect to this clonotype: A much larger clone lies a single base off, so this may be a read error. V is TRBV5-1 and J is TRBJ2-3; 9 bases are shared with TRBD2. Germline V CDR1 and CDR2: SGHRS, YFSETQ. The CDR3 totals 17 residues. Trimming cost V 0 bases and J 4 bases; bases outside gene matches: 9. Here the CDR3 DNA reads TGCGCCAGCAGCTTGGAAGGTAGCGGGAGCGGCGCAGATACGCAGTATTTT. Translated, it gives CASSLEGSGSGADTQYF. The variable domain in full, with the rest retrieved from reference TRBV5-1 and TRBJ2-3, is KAGVTQTPRYLIKTRGQQVTLSCSPISGHRSVSWYQQTPGQGLQFLFEYFSETQRNKGNFPGRFSGRQFSNSRSEMNVSTLELGDSALYLCASSLEGSGSGADTQYFGPGTRLTVL.

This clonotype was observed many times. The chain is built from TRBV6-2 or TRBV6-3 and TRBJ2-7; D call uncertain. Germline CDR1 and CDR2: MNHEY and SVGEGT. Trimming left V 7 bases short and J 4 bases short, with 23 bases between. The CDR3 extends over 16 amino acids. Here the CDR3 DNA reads TGTGCCAGCATGAACAATCCTGCTTTCACGCGATACGAGCAGTACTTC. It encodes CASMNNPAFTRYEQYF.

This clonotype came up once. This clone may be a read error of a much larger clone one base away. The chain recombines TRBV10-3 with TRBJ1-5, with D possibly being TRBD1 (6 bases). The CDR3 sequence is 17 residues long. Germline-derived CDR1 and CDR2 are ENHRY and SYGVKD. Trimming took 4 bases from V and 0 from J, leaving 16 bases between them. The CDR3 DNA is TGTGCCATCAGTGCGCATACAGGGAAGTATAGCAATCAGCCCCAGCATTTT. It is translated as CAISAHTGKYSNQPQHF.

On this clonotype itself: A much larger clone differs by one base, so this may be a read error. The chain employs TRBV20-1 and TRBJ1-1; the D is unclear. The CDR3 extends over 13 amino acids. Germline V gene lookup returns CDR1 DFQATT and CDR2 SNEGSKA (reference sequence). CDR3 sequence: CSASSGLRTGAFF. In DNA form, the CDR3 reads TGCAGTGCTAGTTCGGGTCTGAGGACTGGAGCTTTCTTT.

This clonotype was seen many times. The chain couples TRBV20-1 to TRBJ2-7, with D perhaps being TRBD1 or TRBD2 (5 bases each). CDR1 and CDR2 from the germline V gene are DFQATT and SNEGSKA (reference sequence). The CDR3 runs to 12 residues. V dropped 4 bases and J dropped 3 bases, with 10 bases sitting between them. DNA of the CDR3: TGCAGTGCTACGACAGACTACTACGAGCAGTACTTC. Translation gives CSATTDYYEQYF.

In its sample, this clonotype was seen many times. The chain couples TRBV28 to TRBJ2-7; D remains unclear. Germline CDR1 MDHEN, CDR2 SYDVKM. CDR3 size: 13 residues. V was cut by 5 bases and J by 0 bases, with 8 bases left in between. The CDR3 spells CASSNSPSYEQYF. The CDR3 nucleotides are TGTGCCAGCAGTAACAGCCCCTCCTACGAGCAGTACTTC.

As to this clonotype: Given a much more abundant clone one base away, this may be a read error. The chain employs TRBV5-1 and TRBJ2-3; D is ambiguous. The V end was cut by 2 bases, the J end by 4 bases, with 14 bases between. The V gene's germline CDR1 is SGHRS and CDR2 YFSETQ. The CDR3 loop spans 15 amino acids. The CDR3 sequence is CASSFELPSADTQYF. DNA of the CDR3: TGCGCCAGCAGCTTTGAACTACCGAGCGCAGATACGCAGTATTTT.

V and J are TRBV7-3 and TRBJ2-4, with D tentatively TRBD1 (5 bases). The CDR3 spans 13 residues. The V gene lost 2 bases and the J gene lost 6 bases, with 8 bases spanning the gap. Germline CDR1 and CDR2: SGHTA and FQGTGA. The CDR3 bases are TGTGCCAGCAGCTTAGAACAGGCAAACATTCAGTACTTC. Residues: CASSLEQANIQYF.

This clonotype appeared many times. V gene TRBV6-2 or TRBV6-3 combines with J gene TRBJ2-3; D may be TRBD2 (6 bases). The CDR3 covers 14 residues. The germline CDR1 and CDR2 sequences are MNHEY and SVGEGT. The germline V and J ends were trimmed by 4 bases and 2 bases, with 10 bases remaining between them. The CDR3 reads CASSSAGFTDTQYF. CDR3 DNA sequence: TGTGCCAGCAGTTCTGCGGGGTTCACAGATACGCAGTATTTT.

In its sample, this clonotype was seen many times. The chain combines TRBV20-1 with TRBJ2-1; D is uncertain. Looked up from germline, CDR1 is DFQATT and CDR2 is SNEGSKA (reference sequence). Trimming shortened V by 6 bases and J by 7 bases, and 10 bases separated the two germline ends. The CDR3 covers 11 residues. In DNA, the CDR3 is TGCAGTGCCGAGCGCAAGAATGAGCAGTTCTTC. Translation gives CSAERKNEQFF.

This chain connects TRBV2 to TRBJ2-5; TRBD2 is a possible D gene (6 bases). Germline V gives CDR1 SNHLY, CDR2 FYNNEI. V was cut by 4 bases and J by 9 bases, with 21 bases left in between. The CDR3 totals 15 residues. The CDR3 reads CASSGNPGVNQPQYF. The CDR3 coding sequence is TGTGCCAGCAGTGGCAATCCGGGAGTCAATCAGCCCCAGTACTTC.

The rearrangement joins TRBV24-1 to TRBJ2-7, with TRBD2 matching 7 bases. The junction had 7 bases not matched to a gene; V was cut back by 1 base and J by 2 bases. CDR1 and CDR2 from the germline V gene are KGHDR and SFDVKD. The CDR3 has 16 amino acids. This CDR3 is CATSDLGWGGPYEQYF. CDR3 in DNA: TGTGCCACCAGTGATTTAGGTTGGGGAGGGCCCTACGAGCAGTACTTC.

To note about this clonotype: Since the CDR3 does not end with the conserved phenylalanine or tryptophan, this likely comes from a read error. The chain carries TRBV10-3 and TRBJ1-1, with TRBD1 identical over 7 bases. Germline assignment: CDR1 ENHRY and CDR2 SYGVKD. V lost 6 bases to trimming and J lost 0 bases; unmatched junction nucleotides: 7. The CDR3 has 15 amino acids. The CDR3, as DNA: TGTGCCATCAGCCCGGACAGGCGGATGAACACTGAAGCTTTCCTT. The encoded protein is CAISPDRRMNTEAFL.

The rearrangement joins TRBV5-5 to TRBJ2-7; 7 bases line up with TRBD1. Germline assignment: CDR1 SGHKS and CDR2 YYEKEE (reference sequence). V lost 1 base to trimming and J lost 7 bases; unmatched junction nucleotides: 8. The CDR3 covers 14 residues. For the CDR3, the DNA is TGTGCCAGCAGCTTGATGGACAGGCCCCTGGAGCAGTACTTC. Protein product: CASSLMDRPLEQYF.